A single sample is the source of the 15 T cell receptor beta chains below, sequenced in a study of control samples from healthy donors and cancer patients. Sequencing used immunoSEQ multiplex PCR; TCRdb keeps in-frame clones, though not all of them. The sample gives roughly 170,000 clones, 85% to 95% of which show up once; around 1.3% is in the top ten. The sample comprised blood. The receptors originated from a young woman in good health.

This chain connects TRBV19 to TRBJ1-2; the D is unclear. This CDR3 spans 11 amino acids. V was cut by 6 bases and J by 2 bases, with 4 bases left in between. Germline CDR1 LNHDA, CDR2 SQIVND (reference sequence). The CDR3 DNA reads as TGTGCCAGTAGACGGAACTATGGCTACACCTTC. It codes for CASRRNYGYTF.

This sequence joins TRBV12-5 and TRBJ1-1; D is uncertain. CDR3 length equals 13 residues. V was shortened by 1 base and J by 4 bases, with 7 bases between the two germline ends. In germline, CDR1 is LGHNT, CDR2 FRNRAP. The CDR3 DNA follows: TGTGCTAGTGGTTTGGGAGTATCCACTGAAGCTTTCTTT. Translated, it gives CASGLGVSTEAFF.

V is TRBV10-2 and J is TRBJ1-5; D gene unclear. Trimming took 6 bases from V and 7 from J, leaving 16 bases between them. This CDR3 is built from 14 residues. Germline CDR1 and CDR2: WSHSY and SAAADI. CDR3 bases: TGCGCCAGCAGCATAACCCGGGTGGGACAGCCCCAGCATTTT. This encodes CASSITRVGQPQHF.

The chain couples TRBV11-2 to TRBJ2-7, with D tentatively TRBD1 (7 bases). This CDR3 comprises 16 residues. The V and J ends lost 3 bases and 3 bases respectively, with 18 bases between them. The germline V gene has CDR1 SGHAT and CDR2 FQNNGV. The CDR3 DNA follows: TGTGCCAGCAGCTTTGGCCCTAACAGGGGAGGCTACGAGCAGTACTTC. Its translation is CASSFGPNRGGYEQYF.

V is TRBV9 and J is TRBJ1-4; 11 bases match TRBD1. The CDR3 loop spans 18 amino acids. The germline gives CDR1 SGDLS, CDR2 YYNGEE. V was pared by 2 bases and J by 0 bases, with 6 bases of the junction left unmatched. The CDR3 sequence: CASSVLGTGGPTNEKLFF. CDR3 bases: TGTGCCAGCAGCGTTTTAGGGACAGGGGGTCCAACTAATGAAAAACTGTTTTTT.

The genes are TRBV5-6 and TRBJ1-6; D gene unclear. Germline values: CDR1 SGHDT, CDR2 YYEEEE. CDR3 size: 12 residues. V lost 2 bases and J lost 8, with 5 bases in between. The CDR3 sequence is CASSLGYSPLHF. The CDR3, as DNA: TGTGCCAGCAGCTTAGGCTATTCACCCCTCCACTTT.

This clone appeared once. The CDR3 DNA is TGTGCCAGCAGTCCACCGACAGGGTCCGAGCAGTACTTC. As protein: CASSPPTGSEQYF. V is TRBV27 and J is TRBJ2-7; 7 bases match TRBD1. The junction had 7 bases not matched to a gene; V was cut back by 5 bases and J by 6 bases. The germline V gene encodes CDR1 MNHEY and CDR2 SMNVEV (reference sequence). There are 13 residues in the CDR3.

This chain joins TRBV5-1 and TRBJ1-1; possible D gene TRBD1, 6 bases. Between the trimmed V and J ends, which lost 4 bases and 2 bases, there was a span of 12 bases. Germline V CDR1 and CDR2: SGHRS, YFSETQ. The CDR3 runs 14 residues. The CDR3 is CASSGTGGNTEAFF. The CDR3 DNA reads TGCGCCAGCAGCGGGACGGGGGGCAACACTGAAGCTTTCTTT.

The chain employs TRBV5-6 and TRBJ2-4, with D possibly being TRBD1 (6 bases). V lost 5 bases and J lost 0, with 12 bases in between. Germline CDR1 SGHDT, CDR2 YYEEEE. This CDR3 contains 15 residues. In DNA, the CDR3 is TGTGCCAGCAGACCGACAGGTTTAGCCAAAAACATTCAGTACTTC. Translation: CASRPTGLAKNIQYF.

This rearrangement joins TRBV28 to TRBJ1-3, with D tentatively TRBD1 (5 bases). V lost 8 bases and J 4 bases, leaving 15 bases between the germline ends. Germline CDR1 reads MDHEN; CDR2 reads SYDVKM. The CDR3 extends over 14 amino acids. CDR3 DNA: TGTGCCAGCTACAGGACGGCGCTCGGAAACACCATATATTTT. Its protein is CASYRTALGNTIYF.

This sequence joins TRBV11-3 and TRBJ2-7; the D gene is possibly TRBD2 (6 bases). This CDR3 is built from 14 residues. Germline CDR1 is SGHNT and CDR2 is YENEEA. The germline V and J ends were trimmed by 5 bases and 2 bases, with 13 bases remaining between them. Here the CDR3 reads CASSQTRGTYEQYF. The CDR3 bases are TGTGCCAGCAGCCAGACACGGGGGACCTACGAGCAGTACTTC.

This chain joins TRBV15 and TRBJ1-5, with no clear D. The CDR3 spans 12 residues. V dropped 0 bases and J dropped 7 bases, with 4 bases sitting between them. Germline V gene data show CDR1 as LNHNV and CDR2 as YYDKDF (reference sequence). The CDR3 loop is CATSRDFQPQHF. DNA of the CDR3: TGTGCCACCAGCAGAGATTTCCAGCCCCAGCATTTT. Drawing the rest from reference TRBV15 and TRBJ1-5, the complete variable domain is DAMVIQNPRYQVTQFGKPVTLSCSQTLNHNVMYWYQQKSSQAPKLLFHYYDKDFNNEADTPDNFQSRRPNTSFCFLDIRSPGLGDTAMYLCATSRDFQPQHFGDGTRLSIL.

The chain employs TRBV11-3 and TRBJ1-1; D unresolved. The CDR3 contains 14 residues. Per the germline V gene, CDR1 is SGHNT and CDR2 is YENEEA. V gave up 4 bases and J gave up 4 bases, with 13 bases separating them. This CDR3 reads CASSSGSSRTEAFF. The CDR3 bases are TGTGCCAGCAGCTCGGGGAGCTCGCGCACTGAAGCTTTCTTT.

The count of this clone is one. V gene TRBV2 combines with J gene TRBJ1-2; tentatively, D is TRBD1 (5 bases). V dropped 6 bases and J dropped 4 bases, with 12 bases sitting between them. Germline loops: CDR1 SNHLY, CDR2 FYNNEI. This CDR3 has 13 amino acids. The CDR3 DNA is TGTGCCAGCAGGGAGGGGTCGGGCTATGGCTACACCTTC. It is translated as CASREGSGYGYTF.

This chain joins TRBV7-2 and TRBJ2-2; 9 nucleotides agree with TRBD1. Germline-derived CDR1 and CDR2 are SGHTA and FQGNSA. The CDR3 consists of 15 residues. The junction had 7 bases not matched to a gene; V was cut back by 6 bases and J by 5 bases. The DNA of the CDR3 is TGTGCCAGCAGGTTACAGGGGGCAGGGACCGGGGAGCTGTTTTTT. Translation: CASRLQGAGTGELFF.